These 10 T cell receptor beta chains were sequenced from one sample in a study of CD4 and CD8 cells across lung adenocarcinoma regions. MiXCR, run by TCRdb on the PCR reads, gives a single entry per CDR3 protein. The profile shows about 19,000 distinct CDR3 sequences, approximately 50% of them singletons. What was sequenced was CD8+ T cells from the margin of a lung tumor. The source of these receptors is a male donor with lung adenocarcinoma. The CD4 and CD8 labels of this study may be unreliable.

This clonotype was picked up many times. The rearrangement links TRBV7-6 to TRBJ2-1, with 8 bases lining up with TRBD2. The DNA end favors TRBJ2-5, so the J call may be wrong. CDR3 length equals 16 residues. CDR1 and CDR2 from the germline V gene are SGHVS and FNYEAQ. The CDR3 spells CASSLGLVGVGETQYF. In nucleotides, the CDR3 is TGTGCCAGCAGCCTGGGACTAGTGGGTGTTGGAGAGACCCAGTACTTC.

The CDR3: CASSKGGNTGELFF. The CDR3, as DNA: TGTGCCAGCTCCAAGGGGGGGAACACCGGGGAGCTGTTTTTT. The V call is TRBV6-1, the J call TRBJ2-2; perhaps D is TRBD1 or TRBD2 (6 bases each). This CDR3 has 14 amino acids. CDR1 is MNHNS and CDR2 is SASEGT in the germline V gene. The ends were cut back, 8 bases at V and 1 base at J, with 11 bases in the middle.

This clonotype has only a few counts. CDR3 nucleotides: TGTGCCAGCAGGGGGGACTTCCATACGCAGTATTTT. Protein: CASRGDFHTQYF. This chain joins TRBV5-6 and TRBJ2-3; TRBD2 might be the D (6 bases). The CDR3 extends over 12 amino acids. The germline V gene has CDR1 SGHDT and CDR2 YYEEEE. The V end lost 5 bases, the J end lost 7 bases, and 11 bases lay between the germline ends.

This clonotype was detected many times. This sequence joins TRBV11-1 and TRBJ2-1, with D perhaps TRBD2 (7 bases). Matching the DNA end better, TRBJ2-5 makes the J call doubtful. CDR3 length: 14 residues. Germline values: CDR1 SGHAT, CDR2 FQDESV (reference sequence). The CDR3 loop is CASRKSGGGKTQYF. CDR3 nucleotide sequence: TGTGCCAGCAGAAAGTCGGGGGGCGGAAAGACCCAGTACTTC.

This clonotype showed up just once. A single base separates this from a much larger clone, so it may be a read error. V is TRBV6-5 and J is TRBJ1-2; 8 bases line up with TRBD1. The CDR3 totals 14 residues. J was trimmed by 3 bases and V by 0 bases; bases with no gene match: 0. The germline CDR1 and CDR2 sequences are MNHEY and SVGAGI. As DNA, the CDR3 is TGTGCCAGCAGTTACTCGACAGGGGACTATGGCTACACCTTC. It is translated as CASSYSTGDYGYTF.

The chain employs TRBV11-2 and TRBJ2-1, with a weak D call TRBD2 (5 bases). This CDR3 is built from 15 residues. Germline-derived CDR1 and CDR2 are SGHAT and FQNNGV. V dropped 0 bases and J dropped 2 bases, with 8 bases sitting between them. CDR3 DNA sequence: TGTGCCAGCAGCTTAGAGCCCGGGACCTACAATGAGCAGTTCTTC. Its protein product is CASSLEPGTYNEQFF.

This chain joins TRBV6-5 and TRBJ2-5; tentative D call: TRBD2 (6 bases). The ends were cut back, 0 bases at V and 2 bases at J, with 13 bases in the middle. This CDR3 is built from 16 residues. Germline values: CDR1 MNHEY, CDR2 SVGAGI. The CDR3 bases are TGTGCCAGCAGTTACTCCATTAGCGGCGGGCAAGAGACCCAGTACTTC. It encodes CASSYSISGGQETQYF.

The chain has TRBV6-2 or TRBV6-3 and TRBJ2-1, with D hard to call. CDR1 and CDR2 from the germline V gene are MNHEY and SVGEGT. V shed 5 bases and J shed 4 bases, with 9 bases lying between them. The CDR3 covers 13 residues. This chain's CDR3 is CASSPQGYNEQFF. Written as DNA, the CDR3 is TGTGCCAGCAGTCCCCAAGGGTACAATGAGCAGTTCTTC.

The gene calls are TRBV7-2 and TRBJ2-5; D possibly matches TRBD1 or TRBD2 (6 bases each). This CDR3 spans 14 amino acids. The germline V gene encodes CDR1 SGHTA and CDR2 FQGNSA. CDR3 amino acids: CAGPGGRDEKIQYF. CDR3 sequence (DNA): TGTGCGGGGCCCGGGGGCAGGGACGAAAAGATCCAGTACTTC.

As to this clonotype: Germline and junction disagree at one end, which may indicate a read error. V usage is TRBV27 and J usage is TRBJ2-3; D remains ambiguous. CDR1 and CDR2 from the germline V gene are MNHEY and SMNVEV (reference sequence). CDR3 length: 11 amino acids. The CDR3, as DNA: TGTGCGGGCAGTGTCCTAGAGACGCAGTACTTT. The encoded protein is CAGSVLETQYF.